This entry is about one TCR beta chain. Its matching antigen is unknown. This specimen comes from a study of shared clonotypes between healthy human individuals. Healthy HIV-negative adults with no recent acute infections or vaccinations were recruited as donors. Method: immunoSEQ multiplex PCR; TCRdb's copy keeps in-frame clones and lacks some. The data hold under 2.5 million clones, with roughly 92% observed a single time. The study, taken as a whole, reports: Roughly 5.3% of naive CD4 clonotypes were common to a few donors. Non-shared clonotypes had lower generation probabilities than those shared by all four donors.

This clonotype originated in a man aged 18-30 years in good health. Some clones in this sample may be carry-over from other donors' samples. Input material: naive CD4+ T cells from PBMCs. Subset indicated: CD45RA+ positively selected.

CDR3 coding DNA: TGTGCCAGCAGCGTAGAAGGGTTGGGAGCGGGAGCGGCAGATACGCAGTATTTT. As protein: CASSVEGLGAGAADTQYF. V and J are TRBV9 and TRBJ2-3; 8 bases fit TRBD2. This CDR3 comprises 18 residues. Per the germline V gene, CDR1 is SGDLS and CDR2 is YYNGEE. J gave up 4 bases and V 0 bases, and 13 bases lay outside the gene matches.